The next 28 T cell receptor beta chains were all read from a single sample in a study of T cell responses to AZD1222 COVID-19 vaccine. Clones were sequenced by immunoSEQ multiplex PCR, and TCRdb holds only the in-frame ones, with some missing. The sample consists of some 170,000 clones, more than 90% of them appearing once. The sample was peripheral blood, taken on day 0 of AZD1222 vaccination. Receptor source: an adult in good health.

The rearrangement uses TRBV15 and TRBJ1-2; no definite D call. V lost 4 bases and J 4 bases, leaving 16 bases between the germline ends. This CDR3 spans 15 amino acids. Germline CDR1 reads LNHNV; CDR2 reads YYDKDF (reference sequence). DNA for the CDR3: TGTGCCACCAGCACCTCCCCAGGCCGCGTCTATGGCTACACCTTC. Amino acid sequence: CATSTSPGRVYGYTF.

This clone occurred a few times. The chain carries TRBV27 and TRBJ1-2; D is unresolved. The CDR3 is 13 residues long. The germline gives CDR1 MNHEY, CDR2 SMNVEV (reference sequence). V lost 5 bases and J lost 1, with 8 bases in between. The CDR3 sequence is CASSVEGNYGYTF. Here the CDR3 DNA reads TGTGCCAGCAGTGTGGAGGGTAACTATGGCTACACCTTC.

This sequence joins TRBV25-1 and TRBJ1-2; D unclear. Germline V gives CDR1 MGHDK, CDR2 SYGVNS. V lost 1 base to trimming and J lost 4 bases, with 4 bases between them. The CDR3 is 12 amino acids. CDR3 nucleotides: TGTGCCAGCAGTGAATCTTTCTATGGCTACACCTTC. Protein sequence: CASSESFYGYTF.

As for this clone: Within the sample, other DNA sequences also encode this same CDR3. The J gene is TRBJ1-1, the V gene TRBV7-9; TRBD1 agrees at 8 bases. V shed 3 bases and J 2 bases; nucleotides not matched to a gene: 2. This CDR3 is built from 14 residues. From germline, CDR1 is SEHNR and CDR2 FQNEAQ (reference sequence). The DNA of the CDR3 is TGTGCCAGCAGCTTCCAGGGGGCCAACACTGAAGCTTTCTTT. Translating gives CASSFQGANTEAFF.

V is TRBV5-6 and J is TRBJ2-7; 8 nucleotides line up with TRBD2. The germline gives CDR1 SGHDT, CDR2 YYEEEE. CDR3 length: 16 residues. V dropped 0 bases and J dropped 7; count of bases not matched to a gene: 12. CDR3: CASSLDAGTSRGEQYF. Written as DNA, the CDR3 is TGTGCCAGCAGCTTGGATGCCGGGACTAGTCGGGGGGAGCAGTACTTC.

The V call is TRBV27, the J call TRBJ2-1; possibly TRBD1 for D (5 bases). V dropped 7 bases and J dropped 7 bases, with 17 bases sitting between them. The CDR3 consists of 14 residues. Looked up from germline, CDR1 is MNHEY and CDR2 is SMNVEV (reference sequence). CDR3 residues: CASKHIAGSNEQFF. CDR3 coding DNA: TGTGCCAGCAAACATATAGCAGGGTCAAATGAGCAGTTCTTC.

The chain has TRBV2 and TRBJ1-6; no clear D gene. Germline V gene sequence: CDR1 SNHLY, CDR2 FYNNEI. The CDR3 length is 13 residues. V was pared by 7 bases and J by 5 bases, with 9 bases between. CDR3 nucleotide sequence: TGTGCCAGCACCAACACCCATAATTCACCCCTCCACTTT. This sequence encodes CASTNTHNSPLHF.

CDR3: CASSQSRGAGSNQPQHF. Here the CDR3 DNA reads TGTGCCAGCAGCCAATCGCGGGGGGCAGGGAGCAATCAGCCCCAGCATTTT. The V and J genes are TRBV16 and TRBJ1-5; tentatively, D is TRBD1 (6 bases). The CDR3 length is 17 residues. Trimming removed 0 bases at V and 1 base at J, with 13 bases between. Germline lookup yields CDR1 KGHSY and CDR2 FQNENV.

The V call is TRBV7-9, the J call TRBJ2-7; D unresolved. Germline lookup yields CDR1 SEHNR and CDR2 FQNEAQ (reference sequence). The CDR3 spans 14 residues. V shed 5 bases and J shed 3 bases, with 14 bases lying between them. The CDR3 bases are TGTGCCAGCAGCGATGACGGAACATACTACGAGCAGTACTTC. Translated: CASSDDGTYYEQYF.

To note about this clone: Distinct nucleotide sequences in the sample also encode this CDR3. The CDR3 here is CAWSQGNTEAFF. CDR3 coding DNA: TGTGCCTGGAGTCAGGGAAACACTGAAGCTTTCTTT. The rearrangement links TRBV30 to TRBJ1-1; TRBD1 is a possible D gene (5 bases). Trimming pared 2 bases from V and 2 bases from J, leaving 6 bases between. The CDR3 has 12 residues. Germline CDR1 and CDR2: GTSNPN and SVGIG (reference sequence).

This clone was counted between two and nine times. This chain uses TRBV27 with TRBJ1-4, with D perhaps matching TRBD1 (5 bases). There are 15 residues in the CDR3. Trimming cost V 6 bases and J 8 bases, with 19 bases left between them. Germline CDR1 and CDR2: MNHEY and SMNVEV (reference sequence). DNA for the CDR3: TGTGCCAGCAGCCCCGGGGCTAGCCCTGGAGAAAAACTGTTTTTT. Translating it yields CASSPGASPGEKLFF.

This clone was seen a few times. This chain links TRBV25-1 with TRBJ2-7; D not certain. The V gene lost 3 bases and the J gene lost 3 bases, with 6 bases spanning the gap. The length of the CDR3 is 12 residues. CDR1 and CDR2 from the germline V gene are MGHDK and SYGVNS. CDR3 DNA sequence: TGTGCCAGCAGTGACGGATTCTACGAGCAGTACTTC. Its translation: CASSDGFYEQYF.

In DNA form, the CDR3 reads TGTGCCAGCAGGCCGACAGTAAACTATGGCTACACCTTC. Its protein is CASRPTVNYGYTF. The J gene is TRBJ1-2, the V gene TRBV12-3 or TRBV12-4; tentatively, D is TRBD1 (5 bases). Trimming removed 6 bases from V and 2 bases from J, with 10 bases in between. This CDR3 is 13 amino acids long.

The count of this clone is one. The chain is built from TRBV1 and TRBJ1-1. TRBV1 is a pseudogene. The CDR3 runs 11 residues. This CDR3 reads CTSSPGRHAFF. The DNA for the CDR3 is TGCACCAGCAGCCCGGGACGCCATGCTTTCTTT.

This rearrangement joins TRBV18 to TRBJ2-5, with D hard to call. The CDR3 extends over 15 amino acids. The V gene lost 3 bases and the J gene lost 1 base, with 12 bases spanning the gap. The germline V gene has CDR1 KGHSH and CDR2 LQKENI. The CDR3 region is CASSPLVSTQETQYF. The CDR3 nucleotides read TGTGCCAGCTCACCGTTGGTTTCGACCCAAGAGACCCAGTACTTC.

The V and J genes are TRBV18 and TRBJ2-7, with 9 nucleotides matching TRBD2. V shed 9 bases and J 3 bases; nucleotides not matched to a gene: 15. This CDR3 has 16 residues. Germline V gene lookup returns CDR1 KGHSH and CDR2 LQKENI. The CDR3 sequence: CASFGGLPTSGYEQYF. The CDR3 nucleotides are TGTGCCAGTTTCGGAGGGTTACCGACTAGCGGCTACGAGCAGTACTTC. Full variable domain (missing parts from reference TRBV18 and TRBJ2-7): NAGVMQNPRHLVRRRGQEARLRCSPMKGHSHVYWYRQLPEEGLKFMVYLQKENIIDESGMPKERFSAEFPKEGPSILRIQQVVRGDSAAYFCASFGGLPTSGYEQYFGPGTRLTVT.

The V gene is TRBV29-1, the J gene TRBJ2-2; tentatively, D is TRBD1 (5 bases). The CDR3 covers 15 residues. V was trimmed by 7 bases and J by 3 bases, leaving 18 bases between them. CDR1 is SQVTM and CDR2 is ANQGSEA in the germline V gene. CDR3 sequence: CSAPAAGPDTGELFF. CDR3 in DNA: TGCAGCGCCCCCGCGGCAGGGCCGGACACCGGGGAGCTGTTTTTT.

Of note for this clone: The same CDR3 also results from other DNA sequences found in this sample. The CDR3 nucleotides are TGTGCCAGCTCACCAAGTCAGTCCACTGAAGCTTTCTTT. It specifies CASSPSQSTEAFF. The J gene is TRBJ1-1, the V gene TRBV18; D is unclear. CDR1 and CDR2 from the germline V gene are KGHSH and LQKENI. V lost 2 bases and J 4 bases, leaving 8 bases between the germline ends. There are 13 residues in the CDR3.

The chain carries TRBV23-1 and TRBJ1-2; D uncertain. TRBV23-1 is an open reading frame, and its role is uncertain. Trimming removed 7 bases from V and 5 bases from J, with 11 bases in between. There are 12 residues in the CDR3. CDR3 region: CASTARPYGYTF. The CDR3 nucleotides read TGCGCCAGCACCGCCCGCCCTTATGGCTACACCTTC.

This chain links TRBV3-1 (or the pseudogene TRBV3-2) with TRBJ2-1; D is unclear. CDR1 and CDR2 (germline): LGHDT, YNNKEL (reference sequence). V dropped 6 bases and J dropped 8 bases, with 17 bases sitting between them. CDR3 length equals 14 residues. CDR3 nucleotide sequence: TGTGCCAGCAGGAAGTGGCAGACACACTATGAGCAGTTCTTC. As protein: CASRKWQTHYEQFF.

CDR3 nucleotide sequence: TGCGCCAGCAGCCAAGTGCAGGGGAATGAAAAACTGTTTTTT. This translates into CASSQVQGNEKLFF. The chain recombines TRBV4-1 with TRBJ1-4; possibly TRBD1 for D (6 bases). The germline CDR1 and CDR2 sequences are MGHRA and YSYEKL. V was pared by 1 base and J by 5 bases, with 8 bases between. The CDR3 length is 14 residues.

The chain has TRBV27 and TRBJ1-5; D not certain. Trimming shortened V by 11 bases and J by 0 bases, and 14 bases separated the two germline ends. Germline V gene data show CDR1 as MNHEY and CDR2 as SMNVEV (reference sequence). This CDR3 region has 14 residues. Here the CDR3 reads CAGSQTHSNQPQHF. The CDR3 DNA follows: TGTGCCGGAAGTCAGACACATAGCAATCAGCCCCAGCATTTT.

The chain uses TRBV4-2 and TRBJ2-7; D is perhaps TRBD1 or TRBD2 (5 bases each). The CDR3 length is 15 residues. The germline CDR1 and CDR2 sequences are LGHNA and YNFKEQ. Trimming took off 0 bases at V and 4 bases at J, with 13 bases between the two ends. This CDR3 is CASSQDWDGGYEQYF. The CDR3 DNA reads as TGTGCCAGCAGCCAAGATTGGGACGGAGGATACGAGCAGTACTTC.

This chain connects TRBV5-1 to TRBJ2-7; the match to TRBD2 covers 7 bases. The CDR3 sequence is 16 residues long. V gave up 2 bases and J gave up 3 bases; unmatched junction bases: 11. Germline assignment: CDR1 SGHRS and CDR2 YFSETQ. CDR3 sequence: CASSFTSETQNYEQYF. The CDR3 coding sequence is TGCGCCAGCAGCTTCACTAGCGAAACTCAGAACTACGAGCAGTACTTC.

The chain uses TRBV7-2 and TRBJ2-1; 8 bases are a match to TRBD2. This CDR3 spans 15 amino acids. The V and J ends lost 2 bases and 8 bases, in that order; junction bases with no gene match: 8. Per germline, CDR1 SGHTA and CDR2 FQGNSA. CDR3 loop: CASSLFPGGLDEQFF. Here the CDR3 DNA reads TGTGCCAGCAGCTTATTCCCGGGAGGGTTGGATGAGCAGTTCTTC.

Only one count was recorded for this clone. This chain links TRBV18 with TRBJ1-5, with unresolved D. The CDR3 contains 14 residues. The V end was cut by 6 bases, the J end by 3 bases, with 12 bases between. The germline V gene has CDR1 KGHSH and CDR2 LQKENI. The CDR3 sequence is CASSTRQLNQPQHF. CDR3 nucleotide sequence: TGTGCCAGCTCCACGAGGCAGCTCAATCAGCCCCAGCATTTT. The complete variable domain, with remaining parts taken from reference TRBV18 and TRBJ1-5, reads NAGVMQNPRHLVRRRGQEARLRCSPMKGHSHVYWYRQLPEEGLKFMVYLQKENIIDESGMPKERFSAEFPKEGPSILRIQQVVRGDSAAYFCASSTRQLNQPQHFGDGTRLSIL.

The chain recombines TRBV4-1 with TRBJ1-1; TRBD1 might be the D (6 bases). Deletions cut 7 bases from V and 0 bases from J, with 12 bases between. The CDR3 spans 14 residues. In germline, CDR1 is MGHRA, CDR2 YSYEKL. CDR3 bases: TGCGCCAGCAAGGACAGTCTCATGAACACTGAAGCTTTCTTT. This encodes CASKDSLMNTEAFF.

This clone was detected once. The chain employs TRBV3-1 (or the pseudogene TRBV3-2) and TRBJ1-1; D is undetermined. CDR1 is LGHDT, CDR2 YNNKEL, per germline (reference sequence). Trimming pared 3 bases from V and 1 base from J, leaving 12 bases between. The CDR3 covers 15 residues. CDR3 sequence: CASSQFSGGNTEAFF. Written as DNA, the CDR3 is TGTGCCAGCAGCCAGTTTTCGGGAGGGAACACTGAAGCTTTCTTT.